The next 19 T cell receptor beta chains were all read from a single sample in a study of T cells in Graves' hyperthyroidism and ophthalmopathy. Template material for amplifying TCR beta CDR3 regions consisted of RNA transcripts. The TCR CDR3 was amplified in a first-round RT-PCR using the HTBI primer set. Via MiXCR, TCRdb re-called the multiplex PCR reads, giving one row per CDR3 protein. The repertoire holds some 600,000 distinct CDR3 sequences, with approximately 14% as singletons. What was sequenced was blood. The receptors here all came from a woman aged 25 to 45 with Graves' hyperthyroidism that later progressed to Graves' ophthalmopathy.

This clonotype has at least ten counts. J is TRBJ1-1 and V is TRBV6-2 or TRBV6-3; TRBD1 aligns across 7 bases. Germline CDR1 reads MNHEY; CDR2 reads SVGEGT. The CDR3 length is 17 residues. Trimming cost V 6 bases and J 0 bases; bases outside gene matches: 13. CDR3 in amino acids: CASRQGTQGVLNTEAFF. CDR3 bases: TGTGCCAGCAGACAAGGGACCCAGGGGGTCTTGAACACTGAAGCTTTCTTT.

This clonotype came up many times. The chain carries TRBV12-3 or TRBV12-4 and TRBJ1-2; weak D call: TRBD1 (5 bases). The CDR3 loop spans 14 amino acids. The V and J ends lost 5 bases and 4 bases respectively, with 14 bases between them. The CDR3 DNA sequence: TGTGCCAGCAGTGCCGGGACCGCAGGCTATGGCTACACCTTC. It is translated as CASSAGTAGYGYTF.

This clonotype was counted at least ten times. The J gene is TRBJ2-7, the V gene TRBV5-6, with D hard to call. The V gene lost 6 bases and the J gene lost 2 bases, with 12 bases spanning the gap. Looked up from germline, CDR1 is SGHDT and CDR2 is YYEEEE. This CDR3 is 13 amino acids long. The chain's CDR3 is CASKPDSAYEQYF. The CDR3 DNA is TGTGCCAGCAAACCTGACTCGGCCTACGAGCAGTACTTC.

At least ten counts were recorded for this clonotype. This chain links TRBV4-1 with TRBJ2-3; D is unclear. The CDR3 has 13 amino acids. V gave up 0 bases and J gave up 5 bases, with 6 bases separating them. The germline V gene encodes CDR1 MGHRA and CDR2 YSYEKL. The DNA of the CDR3 is TGCGCCAGCAGCCAAGAAAGTGGAGATACGCAGTATTTT. It yields the protein CASSQESGDTQYF.

As for this clonotype: A read error is likely, as this CDR3 ends without the conserved phenylalanine or tryptophan. The rearrangement links TRBV12-3 or TRBV12-4 to TRBJ1-2, with D perhaps matching TRBD1 (6 bases). Trimming removed 5 bases from V and 0 bases from J, with 10 bases in between. The CDR3 spans 14 residues. The CDR3, as DNA: TGTGCCAGCAGTCCGGGACAAACTAACTATGGCTACACCCTC. It translates to CASSPGQTNYGYTL.

This clonotype was observed many times. The chain links TRBV7-2 to TRBJ2-1; either TRBD1 or TRBD2 may supply D (5 bases each). This CDR3 has 14 residues. Deletions cut 3 bases from V and 5 bases from J, with 11 bases between. Germline V gene data show CDR1 as SGHTA and CDR2 as FQGNSA. CDR3 sequence (DNA): TGTGCCAGCAGCTTCCGGGACGGGGACAATGAGCAGTTCTTC. This gives the protein CASSFRDGDNEQFF.

This clonotype has ten or more counts. The chain joins TRBV6-5 to TRBJ2-7; no firm D call. CDR1 is MNHEY and CDR2 is SVGAGI in the germline V gene. CDR3 length: 17 amino acids. The germline V and J ends were trimmed by 0 bases and 4 bases, with 19 bases remaining between them. The CDR3 DNA is TGTGCCAGCAGTTACTCGCCTGAACCGATCTCGCCTTACGAGCAGTACTTC. It yields the protein CASSYSPEPISPYEQYF.

This clonotype was seen at least ten times. J is TRBJ2-1 and V is TRBV6-2 or TRBV6-3, with 11 bases fitting TRBD2. The germline V gene encodes CDR1 MNHEY and CDR2 SVGEGT. CDR3 length: 17 amino acids. The trim removed 5 bases at V and 6 bases at J, leaving 12 bases unmatched. The CDR3 bases are TGTGCCAGCAGTCCCGAGAAGGGACTAGCGGAAACCAATGAGCAGTTCTTC. Amino acids: CASSPEKGLAETNEQFF.

The rearrangement links TRBV7-2 to TRBJ1-5; a possible D gene is TRBD1 (5 bases). The germline V gene encodes CDR1 SGHTA and CDR2 FQGNSA. This CDR3 spans 17 amino acids. V lost 4 bases to trimming and J lost 3 bases, with 19 bases between them. This CDR3 reads CASSSGGGSFSNQPQHF. The CDR3 bases are TGTGCCAGCAGCTCGGGGGGGGGATCTTTTTCCAATCAGCCCCAGCATTTT. Filled out from reference TRBV7-2 and TRBJ1-5, the complete variable domain reads GAGVSQSPSNKVTEKGKDVELRCDPISGHTALYWYRQSLGQGLEFLIYFQGNSAPDKSGLPSDRFSAERTGGSVSTLTIQRTQQEDSAVYLCASSSGGGSFSNQPQHFGDGTRLSIL.

V usage is TRBV6-1 and J usage is TRBJ2-7; D might be TRBD1 or TRBD2, each matching 5 bases. Germline values: CDR1 MNHNS, CDR2 SASEGT. This CDR3 is built from 14 residues. Trimming cost V 4 bases and J 4 bases, with 14 bases left between them. Here the CDR3 reads CASSVRDRAYEQYF. Here the CDR3 DNA reads TGTGCCAGCAGTGTCCGGGACCGAGCTTACGAGCAGTACTTC.

This clonotype was observed at least ten times. The CDR3 nucleotides read TGTGCCAGCAGCTTAAGGGGGGAAATTGTTACAGATACGCAGTATTTT. Protein sequence: CASSLRGEIVTDTQYF. The chain employs TRBV11-1 and TRBJ2-3; D is possibly TRBD1 or TRBD2 (6 bases each). Trimming removed 2 bases at V and 3 bases at J, with 15 bases between. Germline CDR1 reads SGHAT; CDR2 reads FQDESV (reference sequence). This CDR3 has 16 residues. The complete variable domain, with remaining parts taken from reference TRBV11-1 and TRBJ2-3, reads EAEVAQSPRYKITEKSQAVAFWCDPISGHATLYWYRQILGQGPELLVQFQDESVVDDSQLPKDRFSAERLKGVDSTLKIQPAELGDSAMYLCASSLRGEIVTDTQYFGPGTRLTVL.

This clonotype was observed once. A single base separates this from a much larger clone, so it may be a read error. The J gene is TRBJ1-4, the V gene TRBV20-1; a weak D match, TRBD1 (5 bases). The germline V gene has CDR1 DFQATT and CDR2 SNEGSKA (reference sequence). This CDR3 has 15 residues. Trimming stripped 4 bases from V and 5 bases from J, with 17 bases between. The CDR3 region is CSAKLPGLTNEKLFF. The DNA of the CDR3 is TGCAGTGCTAAGCTTCCGGGACTGACGAATGAAAAACTGTTTTTT.

The table lists this clonotype with many counts. This chain links TRBV2 with TRBJ2-1; 7 nucleotides line up with TRBD2. Trimming at V came to 7 bases and at J to 8 bases, leaving 8 bases not matched to a gene. The germline gives CDR1 SNHLY, CDR2 FYNNEI. This CDR3 has 13 residues. Written as DNA, the CDR3 is TGTGCCAGCAACGGGGGTGGGGGGGATGAGCAGTTCTTC. This sequence encodes CASNGGGGDEQFF.

The rearrangement uses TRBV18 and TRBJ2-1; D is unclear. The germline gives CDR1 KGHSH, CDR2 LQKENI. Between the trimmed V and J ends, which lost 2 bases and 8 bases, there was a span of 16 bases. The length of the CDR3 is 15 residues. CDR3: CASSPSEDLLYEQFF. The CDR3, as DNA: TGTGCCAGCTCACCATCTGAAGACCTCCTTTATGAGCAGTTCTTC.

The chain recombines TRBV18 with TRBJ2-7, with 10 bases matching TRBD2. This CDR3 contains 15 residues. From germline, CDR1 is KGHSH and CDR2 LQKENI. The V gene end was trimmed by 0 bases and the J gene end by 5 bases; junction bases not matched to a gene: 4. The CDR3 loop is CASSPPSGRGHEQYF. In nucleotides, the CDR3 is TGTGCCAGCTCACCACCAAGCGGGAGGGGCCACGAGCAGTACTTC.

This clonotype was seen many times. V is TRBV5-1 and J is TRBJ2-1; 8 bases are shared with TRBD1. CDR3 length: 16 residues. The junction had 12 bases not matched to a gene; V was cut back by 3 bases and J by 7 bases. CDR1 is SGHRS and CDR2 is YFSETQ in the germline V gene. CDR3 DNA: TGCGCCAGCAGCTCACCGGGACAGGACCCTCGGAATGAGCAGTTCTTC. It codes for CASSSPGQDPRNEQFF.

This clonotype was detected many times. This chain connects TRBV24-1 to TRBJ2-1; no firm D call. The CDR3 is made up of 11 amino acids. Germline lookup yields CDR1 KGHDR and CDR2 SFDVKD. Trimming shortened V by 3 bases and J by 10 bases, and 6 bases separated the two germline ends. In nucleotides, the CDR3 is TGTGCCACCAGTGATATCCGGGAGCAGTTCTTC. Amino acids: CATSDIREQFF.

This clonotype was found many times. The rearrangement joins TRBV15 to TRBJ1-6; a weak D match, TRBD1 (5 bases). Trimming removed 3 bases at V and 3 bases at J, with 15 bases between. Germline V gives CDR1 LNHNV, CDR2 YYDKDF (reference sequence). This CDR3 has 17 residues. The chain's CDR3 is CATSRDPIQGYNSPLHF. Written as DNA, the CDR3 is TGTGCCACCAGCAGGGACCCCATTCAGGGCTATAATTCACCCCTCCACTTT.

This clonotype was seen many times. The chain has TRBV27 and TRBJ2-5; D is uncertain. This CDR3 has 13 amino acids. The V gene lost 6 bases and the J gene lost 5 bases, with 13 bases spanning the gap. Germline lookup yields CDR1 MNHEY and CDR2 SMNVEV (reference sequence). The CDR3: CASSPLFRETQYF. The CDR3 coding sequence is TGTGCCAGCAGCCCTTTGTTCCGCGAGACCCAGTACTTC.